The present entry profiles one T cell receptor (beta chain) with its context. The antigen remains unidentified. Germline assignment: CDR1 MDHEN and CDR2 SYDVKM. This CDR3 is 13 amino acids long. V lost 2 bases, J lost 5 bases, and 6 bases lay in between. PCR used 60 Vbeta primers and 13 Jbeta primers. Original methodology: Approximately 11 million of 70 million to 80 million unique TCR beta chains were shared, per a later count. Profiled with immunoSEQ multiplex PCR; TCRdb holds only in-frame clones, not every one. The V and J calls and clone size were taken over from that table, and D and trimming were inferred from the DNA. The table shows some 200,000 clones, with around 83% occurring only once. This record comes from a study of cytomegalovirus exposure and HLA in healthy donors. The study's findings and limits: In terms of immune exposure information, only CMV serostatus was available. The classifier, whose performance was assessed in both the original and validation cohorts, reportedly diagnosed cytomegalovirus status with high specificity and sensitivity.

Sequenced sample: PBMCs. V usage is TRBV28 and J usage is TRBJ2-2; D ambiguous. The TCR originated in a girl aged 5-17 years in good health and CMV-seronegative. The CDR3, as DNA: TGTGCCAGCAGTTTACCGTATACCGGGGAGCTGTTTTTT. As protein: CASSLPYTGELFF.